This T cell receptor beta chain was captured in a study of tumor T cells in aggressive B-cell lymphoma. Germline V gives CDR1 SGHAT, CDR2 FQDESV (reference sequence). J was trimmed by 4 bases and V by 5 bases; bases with no gene match: 2. This CDR3 is built from 14 residues. Assay used: immunoSEQ multiplex PCR; TCRdb lists only in-frame clones, some missing. The table shows roughly 4,000 clones, with over 70% occurring only once. The receptor comes from an adult with diffuse large B cell lymphoma. This chain uses TRBV11-1 with TRBJ2-3, with 11 bases matching TRBD1. Sequencing used tumor tissue. CDR3 bases: TGTGCCAGCAGCAAGGACAGGGGGCCAGATACGCAGTATTTT. Translated: CASSKDRGPDTQYF.